This TCR beta chain was recorded in a study of CD8+ T cells in alopecia areata. Across the study: The tofacitinib course ran for 6 to 18 months and was followed by 6 months off drug. The study's findings and limits: Greater clonality was observed in lesional scalp samples, especially alopecia totalis/universalis, versus normal scalp. Links between baseline CD8+ expansion and response need larger treated cohorts.

Treatment here: oral pan-JAK inhibitor, 5-10 mg twice daily. The authors extracted RNA and reverse transcribed it into cDNA as the sequencing template. This table comes from immunoSEQ multiplex PCR, and its TCRdb copy is limited to in-frame clones, with some not included. The table records some 190,000 clones, roughly 66% of them present only once. V gave up 5 bases and J gave up 0 bases; unmatched junction bases: 5. The germline V gene has CDR1 SGHAT and CDR2 FQNNGV. The CDR3 totals 16 residues. With respect to this clone: No antigen is known for it.

The chain couples TRBV11-2 to TRBJ2-3, with 10 bases matching TRBD2. The sequence derives from a human donor with alopecia areata. Sequencing was performed on CD4+ T cells sorted from blood, taken at approximately week 42, from a patient treated with tofacitinib. For the CDR3, the DNA is TGTGCCAGCAGCCGTAATAGCGGGGGGAGCACAGATACGCAGTATTTT. Translating gives CASSRNSGGSTDTQYF.